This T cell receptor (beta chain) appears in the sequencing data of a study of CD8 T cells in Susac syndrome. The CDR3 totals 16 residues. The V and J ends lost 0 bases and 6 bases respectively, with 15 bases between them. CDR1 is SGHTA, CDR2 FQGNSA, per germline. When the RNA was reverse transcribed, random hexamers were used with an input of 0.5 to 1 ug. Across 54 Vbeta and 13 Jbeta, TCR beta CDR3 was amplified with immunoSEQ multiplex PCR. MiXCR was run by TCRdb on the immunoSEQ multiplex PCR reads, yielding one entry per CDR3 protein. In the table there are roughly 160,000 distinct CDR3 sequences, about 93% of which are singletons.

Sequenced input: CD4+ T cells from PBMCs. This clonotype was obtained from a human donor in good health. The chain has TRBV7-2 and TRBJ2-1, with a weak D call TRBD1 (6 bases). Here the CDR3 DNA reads TGTGCCAGCAGCTTAGCGAACAGGGTCGGTGGCAATGAGCAGTTCTTC. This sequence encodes CASSLANRVGGNEQFF.